This T cell receptor beta chain was profiled in a study of T cells in Graves' hyperthyroidism and ophthalmopathy. Germline CDR1 SGHRS, CDR2 YFSETQ. The CDR3 is made up of 15 amino acids. Losses at the gene ends were 7 bases for V and 3 bases for J; bases not matched to a gene: 8. Template material for amplifying TCR beta CDR3 regions consisted of RNA transcripts. Researchers ran a first-round RT-PCR on the TCR CDR3 using the HTBI primer set. MiXCR, run by TCRdb on the multiplex PCR reads, gives a single entry per CDR3 protein. The sample shows over 350,000 distinct CDR3 sequences, under 20% of them seen only once.

Specimen: blood. The TCR sequence derives from a man between 18 and 29 years old with Graves' ophthalmopathy. The chain is built from TRBV5-1 and TRBJ2-2; 8 bases align to TRBD1. The CDR3 region has the DNA TGCGCCAGCCACTCGGACAGGGCTGACACCGGGGAGCTGTTTTTT. Its translation: CASHSDRADTGELFF.